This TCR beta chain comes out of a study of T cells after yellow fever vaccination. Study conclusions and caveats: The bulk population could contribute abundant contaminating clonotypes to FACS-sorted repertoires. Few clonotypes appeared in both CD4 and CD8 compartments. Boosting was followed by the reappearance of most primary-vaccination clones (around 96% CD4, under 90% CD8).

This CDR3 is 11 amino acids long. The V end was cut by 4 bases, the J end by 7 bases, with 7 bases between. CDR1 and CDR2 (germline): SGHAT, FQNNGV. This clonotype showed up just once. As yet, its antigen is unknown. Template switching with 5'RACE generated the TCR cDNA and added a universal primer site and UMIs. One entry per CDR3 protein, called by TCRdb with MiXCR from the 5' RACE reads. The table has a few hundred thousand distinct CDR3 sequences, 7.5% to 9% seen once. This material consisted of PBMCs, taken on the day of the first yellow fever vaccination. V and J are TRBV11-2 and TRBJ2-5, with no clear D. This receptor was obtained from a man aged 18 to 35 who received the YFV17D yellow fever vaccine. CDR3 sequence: CASSSRRTQYF. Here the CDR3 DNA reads TGTGCCAGCAGCTCCCGCCGGACCCAGTACTTC. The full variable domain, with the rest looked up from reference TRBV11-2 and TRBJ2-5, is EAGVAQSPRYKIIEKRQSVAFWCNPISGHATLYWYQQILGQGPKLLIQFQNNGVVDDSQLPKDRFSAERLKGVDSTLKIQPAKLEDSAVYLCASSSRRTQYFGPGTRLLVL.